Presented here are 27 T cell receptor beta chains from one specimen sequenced in a study of metastatic and nonmetastatic thyroid tumors (dated by TCRdb to 2019 to 2021). No treatment had been received by any patient before thyroid surgery. The library relied on PCR. These reads were obtained on an Illumina HiSeq 4000. TCRdb took the public reads, trimmed them with fastp at Q25, ran MiXCR for clone calling and kept in-frame beta chains. This sample lists over 50,000 clones; almost 30% were detected once. Around a sixth of the sample belongs to the ten largest clones. Material for sequencing was blood. These receptors originate from a female donor with papillary thyroid cancer or a benign thyroid nodule (not recorded which). Some clones in this sample may be carry-over from other donors' samples.

Ten or more counts support this clone. The chain uses TRBV5-1 and TRBJ2-1, with D perhaps TRBD2 (6 bases). This CDR3 contains 17 residues. Germline assignment: CDR1 SGHRS and CDR2 YFSETQ. Trimming took off 4 bases at V and 4 bases at J, with 21 bases between the two ends. The CDR3 coding sequence is TGCGCCAGCAGCCGCCGGGACTTTACACGCACTTACAATGAGCAGTTCTTC. This translates into CASSRRDFTRTYNEQFF.

The chain uses TRBV7-2 and TRBJ1-1; D is possibly TRBD1 (6 bases). The length of the CDR3 is 15 residues. Germline loops: CDR1 SGHTA, CDR2 FQGNSA. Trimming removed 1 base at V and 0 bases at J, with 9 bases between. The CDR3 DNA is TGTGCCAGCAGCTTAGGAAGGGGGTTGAACACTGAAGCTTTCTTT. Amino acid sequence: CASSLGRGLNTEAFF.

In its sample, this clone was seen a few times. The chain links TRBV28 to TRBJ1-5, with unresolved D. V shed 10 bases and J shed 4 bases, with 8 bases lying between them. The CDR3 is 11 residues long. Germline loops: CDR1 MDHEN, CDR2 SYDVKM. DNA for the CDR3: TGTGCCATCAGCGATAATCAGCCCCAGCATTTT. This encodes CAISDNQPQHF.

CDR3 sequence reads: CASSYLGEQYF. In DNA, the CDR3 is TGTGCCAGCAGTTATCTAGGGGAGCAGTACTTC. The chain recombines TRBV6-5 with TRBJ2-7; no firm D call. CDR1 and CDR2 from the germline V gene are MNHEY and SVGAGI. V gave up 3 bases and J gave up 7 bases, with 7 bases separating them. This CDR3 is 11 amino acids long.

V and J are TRBV11-3 and TRBJ2-7; D unclear. Germline CDR1 reads SGHNT; CDR2 reads YENEEA. The CDR3 is 11 residues long. The V and J ends lost 3 bases and 8 bases respectively, with 8 bases between them. As DNA, the CDR3 is TGTGCCAGCAGCTTTGGAGAGAAGCAGTACTTC. Protein product: CASSFGEKQYF. Looking up the rest from reference TRBV11-3 and TRBJ2-7 gives the full variable domain: EAGVVQSPRYKIIEKKQPVAFWCNPISGHNTLYWYLQNLGQGPELLIRYENEEAVDDSQLPKDRFSAERLKGVDSTLKIQPAELGDSAVYLCASSFGEKQYFGPGTRLTVT.

By share of the sample, this clone is medium-sized. The CDR3 DNA sequence: TGTGCCAGCAGTCGGGACCAAAATGAGCAGTTCTTC. Amino acids: CASSRDQNEQFF. This chain uses TRBV12-3 or TRBV12-4 with TRBJ2-1, with D perhaps matching TRBD1 or TRBD2 (5 bases each). This CDR3 has 12 amino acids. Trimming removed 5 bases from V and 7 bases from J, with 9 bases in between.

This clone was detected a few times. The chain links TRBV20-1 to TRBJ2-7; D remains ambiguous. Germline lookup yields CDR1 DFQATT and CDR2 SNEGSKA (reference sequence). The CDR3 covers 14 residues. V was cut by 1 base and J by 2 bases, with 12 bases left in between. CDR3 DNA sequence: TGCAGTGCTAGAGGCGTTCGCGGTACCTACGAGCAGTACTTC. It specifies CSARGVRGTYEQYF.

The J gene is TRBJ2-3, the V gene TRBV11-2; no reliable D call. The CDR3 is 15 residues long. CDR1 and CDR2 from the germline V gene are SGHAT and FQNNGV. V gave up 7 bases and J gave up 2 bases, with 16 bases separating them. The CDR3 DNA follows: TGTGCCAGCATCCCTCGTGGCAGAGCCACAGATACGCAGTATTTT. Residues: CASIPRGRATDTQYF.

This clone came up a few times. The rearrangement links TRBV10-2 to TRBJ2-7, with TRBD1 matching over 7 bases. The CDR3 sequence is 13 residues long. V shed 7 bases and J 2 bases; nucleotides not matched to a gene: 5. Germline CDR1 is WSHSY and CDR2 is SAAADI. The CDR3 is CASTAQGTYEQYF. In DNA form, the CDR3 reads TGCGCCAGCACAGCACAGGGGACCTACGAGCAGTACTTC.

This chain uses TRBV12-3 or TRBV12-4 with TRBJ1-2, with 10 bases that match TRBD1. The CDR3 contains 16 residues. The J segment lost 0 bases and the V segment lost 6 bases, leaving 7 bases of the junction unmatched. The CDR3: CASSHDDRGPNYGYTF. CDR3 nucleotide sequence: TGTGCCAGCAGCCACGATGACAGGGGGCCTAACTATGGCTACACCTTC.

This chain uses TRBV24-1 with TRBJ2-7; D is perhaps TRBD1 (6 bases). Trimming took off 6 bases at V and 5 bases at J, with 19 bases between the two ends. Germline assignment: CDR1 KGHDR and CDR2 SFDVKD. The CDR3 totals 15 residues. DNA for the CDR3: TGTGCCACCAGTCCTGGGGGCCTCTCTCCCGACGAGCAGTACTTC. As protein: CATSPGGLSPDEQYF.

This clone turned up a few times. The V and J genes are TRBV28 and TRBJ1-6; tentatively, D is TRBD1 (5 bases). Looked up from germline, CDR1 is MDHEN and CDR2 is SYDVKM. Trimming cost V 5 bases and J 9 bases, with 23 bases left between them. The length of the CDR3 is 17 residues. CDR3 nucleotides: TGTGCCAGCAGTCCTAATCCAAGGGGCGGTGGTTCTTCACCCCTCCACTTT. This codes for CASSPNPRGGGSSPLHF. Full variable domain (outside the CDR3, taken from reference TRBV28 and TRBJ1-6): DVKVTQSSRYLVKRTGEKVFLECVQDMDHENMFWYRQDPGLGLRLIYFSYDVKMKEKGDIPEGYSVSREKKERFSLILESASTNQTSMYLCASSPNPRGGGSSPLHFGNGTRLTVT.

Here the CDR3 DNA reads TGTGCCAGCAGCTCGGGACTATACTCCTACGAGCAGTACTTC. Translation: CASSSGLYSYEQYF. V gene TRBV7-6 combines with J gene TRBJ2-7, with 7 bases lining up with TRBD2. Germline trimming cut 4 bases from V and 0 bases from J; bases unmatched to any gene: 3. The germline V gene encodes CDR1 SGHVS and CDR2 FNYEAQ. The CDR3 runs 14 residues.

This clone was recorded a few times. The chain carries TRBV6-4 and TRBJ2-5, with D possibly called TRBD1 or TRBD2 (5 bases each). The V end was cut by 5 bases, the J end by 5 bases, with 18 bases between. The germline CDR1 and CDR2 sequences are MRHNA and SNTAGT. This CDR3 is built from 15 residues. In DNA form, the CDR3 reads TGTGCCAGCAGTTCATCGGTGGGGACGGAGGAGACCCAGTACTTC. This sequence encodes CASSSSVGTEETQYF.

On this clone itself: Compared with germline, one end of the junction differs, possibly owing to a read error. This chain connects TRBV7-3 to TRBJ1-4, with 8 bases matching TRBD1. The CDR3 consists of 17 residues. Germline lookup yields CDR1 SGHTA and CDR2 FQGTGA. CDR3 loop: CASSIRTGTSTNERLFF. As DNA, the CDR3 is TGTGCCAGCAGCATACGGACAGGGACTTCAACTAATGAAAGACTGTTTTTT.

The chain links TRBV15 to TRBJ2-2; the D is unclear. The germline gives CDR1 LNHNV, CDR2 YYDKDF (reference sequence). The CDR3 is 11 residues long. The ends were cut back, 8 bases at V and 3 bases at J, with 4 bases in the middle. CDR3 region: CATGYTGELFF. In DNA, the CDR3 is TGTGCCACCGGATACACCGGGGAGCTGTTTTTT. Full variable domain (remainder filled in from reference TRBV15 and TRBJ2-2): DAMVIQNPRYQVTQFGKPVTLSCSQTLNHNVMYWYQQKSSQAPKLLFHYYDKDFNNEADTPDNFQSRRPNTSFCFLDIRSPGLGDTAMYLCATGYTGELFFGEGSRLTVL.

The V call is TRBV10-3, the J call TRBJ2-1; TRBD2 is a possible D gene (6 bases). The length of the CDR3 is 13 residues. Looked up from germline, CDR1 is ENHRY and CDR2 is SYGVKD. The ends were cut back, 4 bases at V and 5 bases at J, with 9 bases in the middle. The CDR3 is CAISGGENNEQFF. CDR3 DNA sequence: TGTGCCATCAGTGGGGGGGAGAACAATGAGCAGTTCTTC.

The genes are TRBV28 and TRBJ2-2; D is perhaps TRBD1 (5 bases). With 4 bases removed from V and 7 bases from J, the gap between germline ends came to 10 bases. The length of the CDR3 is 13 residues. CDR1 is MDHEN, CDR2 SYDVKM, per germline. In nucleotides, the CDR3 is TGTGCCAGCAGTTGGGCAGGGATCGGGGAGCTGTTTTTT. Translating it yields CASSWAGIGELFF.

The gene calls are TRBV7-3 and TRBJ1-3; D is undetermined. Trimming shortened V by 5 bases and J by 0 bases, and 5 bases separated the two germline ends. Germline lookup yields CDR1 SGHTA and CDR2 FQGTGA. This CDR3 has 13 amino acids. The chain's CDR3 is CASSLGSGNTIYF. In nucleotides, the CDR3 is TGTGCCAGCAGCCTTGGCTCTGGAAACACCATATATTTT.

The chain recombines TRBV3-1 with TRBJ2-3; D uncertain. Per the germline V gene, CDR1 is LGHDT and CDR2 is YNNKEL (reference sequence). The CDR3 has 17 residues. The V end lost 4 bases, the J end lost 1 base, and 18 bases lay between the germline ends. This CDR3 reads CASSPLSAGWGTDTQYF. CDR3 DNA sequence: TGTGCCAGCAGCCCCCTCTCAGCCGGTTGGGGCACAGATACGCAGTATTTT.

This clone was seen a few times. The J gene is TRBJ2-1, the V gene TRBV6-2 or TRBV6-3, with TRBD2 matching 13 bases. The germline V gene has CDR1 MNHEY and CDR2 SVGEGT. The CDR3 spans 13 residues. V lost 4 bases to trimming and J lost 14 bases; unmatched junction nucleotides: 5. This CDR3 reads CASSSLAGGGKFF. CDR3 DNA sequence: TGTGCCAGCAGTTCACTAGCGGGAGGGGGAAAGTTCTTC.

V is TRBV5-4 and J is TRBJ1-4; D is unclear. Germline V gives CDR1 SGHNT, CDR2 YYREEE (reference sequence). This CDR3 is 14 amino acids long. Trimming stripped 2 bases from V and 6 bases from J, with 11 bases between. The CDR3 nucleotides read TGTGCCAGCAGCTTATGGGGATATGATGAAAAACTGTTTTTT. Its protein is CASSLWGYDEKLFF.

The genes are TRBV7-9 and TRBJ2-7; 7 nucleotides line up with TRBD1. V was pared by 6 bases and J by 5 bases, with 10 bases of the junction left unmatched. Per germline, CDR1 SEHNR and CDR2 FQNEAQ (reference sequence). The CDR3 length is 14 residues. DNA for the CDR3: TGTGCCAGCAGTCCCGGGACAGCGCCCAACGAGCAGTACTTC. Its translation is CASSPGTAPNEQYF. The complete variable domain, with remaining parts taken from reference TRBV7-9 and TRBJ2-7, reads DTGVSQNPRHKITKRGQNVTFRCDPISEHNRLYWYRQTLGQGPEFLTYFQNEAQLEKSRLLSDRFSAERPKGSFSTLEIQRTEQGDSAMYLCASSPGTAPNEQYFGPGTRLTVT.

The chain recombines TRBV28 with TRBJ1-2; 12 bases fit TRBD1. After removal of 5 bases from V and 4 bases from J, the junction contained 5 bases not matched to a gene. CDR1 and CDR2 from the germline V gene are MDHEN and SYDVKM. This CDR3 comprises 15 residues. CDR3 sequence reads: CASSVGTGGIYGYTF. For the CDR3, the DNA is TGTGCCAGCAGTGTCGGGACAGGGGGCATCTATGGCTACACCTTC.

This clone was detected ten times or more. V is TRBV6-6 and J is TRBJ2-1; 15 nucleotides align to TRBD2. Germline CDR1 MNHNY, CDR2 SVGAGI (reference sequence). This CDR3 has 15 residues. V shed 2 bases, J shed 10 bases, and the junction held 3 bases outside the gene matches. The DNA of the CDR3 is TGTGCCAGCAGTTACGGGACTAGCGGGAGGAGCGAGCAGTTCTTC. It codes for CASSYGTSGRSEQFF.

V usage is TRBV18 and J usage is TRBJ2-1, with D perhaps matching TRBD1 or TRBD2 (5 bases each). Germline V gene data show CDR1 as KGHSH and CDR2 as LQKENI. V was clipped by 0 bases and J by 11 bases, with 17 bases between them. This CDR3 spans 15 amino acids. The CDR3 coding sequence is TGTGCCAGCTCACCACCCGGGACGGGGACCTCAAAGCAGTTCTTC. Its translation: CASSPPGTGTSKQFF.

The CDR3 region is CASSLGPDTTGGYTF. CDR3 in DNA: TGTGCCAGCAGTTTGGGCCCGGACACGACGGGTGGCTACACCTTC. The genes are TRBV12-3 or TRBV12-4 and TRBJ1-2, with D possibly being TRBD1 (5 bases). The V end was cut by 3 bases, the J end by 7 bases, with 18 bases between. The CDR3 runs 15 residues.